These T cell receptor beta chains were read from a single sample in a study of cytomegalovirus exposure and HLA in healthy donors. TCRdb's copy holds only in-frame clones and misses some; the assay was immunoSEQ multiplex PCR. The repertoire holds around 69,000 clones, with around 70% as singletons. Sequencing used PBMCs. Every receptor here comes from a man between 40 and 49 years old in good health and CMV-seropositive. Each CDR3 is given with its conserved first and last residue. The D gene is left open where the match is weak. A clone size is listed for some rows: how often the clone was seen (once, few, many), or a class if it is expanded.

d_call: NA
clone_size: NA
v_call: TRBV4-1
j_call: TRBJ2-2
cdr3_aa: CASSQDEQGNTGELFF
cdr3_nt: TGCGCCAGCAGCCAAGATGAGCAGGGAAACACCGGGGAGCTGTTTTTT

d_call: NA
clone_size: NA
v_call: TRBV27
j_call: TRBJ1-3
cdr3_aa: CASRRGNTIYF
cdr3_nt: TGTGCCAGCCGGCGGGGAAACACCATATATTTT

d_call: TRBD1
clone_size: few
v_call: TRBV19
j_call: TRBJ1-2
cdr3_aa: CASTLLGDRGMGQDGYTF
cdr3_nt: TGTGCCAGTACCCTGTTAGGCGACAGGGGAATGGGTCAGGATGGCTACACCTTC

d_call: NA
clone_size: few
v_call: TRBV28
j_call: TRBJ1-4
cdr3_aa: CASSLGSEGREKLFF
cdr3_nt: TGTGCCAGCAGTTTAGGTTCTGAGGGTAGAGAAAAACTGTTTTTT

d_call: TRBD2
clone_size: NA
v_call: TRBV11-2
j_call: TRBJ2-1
cdr3_aa: CASSPGEGLAGGTYNEQFF
cdr3_nt: TGTGCCAGCAGCCCAGGGGAGGGACTAGCGGGGGGTACTTACAATGAGCAGTTCTTC

d_call: NA
clone_size: NA
v_call: TRBV5-1
j_call: TRBJ2-3
cdr3_aa: CASSLGQGPDTQYF
cdr3_nt: TGCGCCAGCAGCTTGGGTCAGGGCCCAGATACGCAGTATTTT

d_call: NA
clone_size: many
v_call: TRBV2
j_call: TRBJ1-5
cdr3_aa: CASDRGKNQPQHF
cdr3_nt: TGTGCCAGCGATCGCGGAAAAAATCAGCCCCAGCATTTT

d_call: NA
clone_size: NA
v_call: TRBV18
j_call: TRBJ1-1
cdr3_aa: CASSNYREGDTEAFF
cdr3_nt: TGTGCCAGCTCAAATTACAGGGAGGGAGATACTGAAGCTTTCTTT

d_call: NA
clone_size: NA
v_call: TRBV5-4
j_call: TRBJ2-1
cdr3_aa: CASSPRGSHNEQFF
cdr3_nt: TGTGCCAGCAGCCCCCGGGGGTCCCACAATGAGCAGTTCTTC

d_call: NA
clone_size: many
v_call: TRBV6-6
j_call: TRBJ1-1
cdr3_aa: CASSYPGHTNTEAFF
cdr3_nt: TGTGCCAGCAGTTACCCTGGACATACGAACACTGAAGCTTTCTTT

d_call: NA
clone_size: NA
v_call: TRBV2
j_call: TRBJ1-5
cdr3_aa: CASSERGVGGQPQHF
cdr3_nt: TGTGCCAGCAGTGAACGAGGGGTCGGGGGTCAGCCCCAGCATTTT

d_call: NA
clone_size: NA
v_call: TRBV2
j_call: TRBJ1-1
cdr3_aa: CASRGQIVNTEAFF
cdr3_nt: TGTGCCAGCAGGGGCCAGATCGTGAACACTGAAGCTTTCTTT

d_call: NA
clone_size: NA
v_call: TRBV4-3
j_call: TRBJ2-1
cdr3_aa: CASSQDFRFGNEQFF
cdr3_nt: TGCGCCAGCAGCCAAGATTTCCGGTTCGGGAATGAGCAGTTCTTC

d_call: NA
clone_size: once
v_call: TRBV11-1
j_call: TRBJ1-4
cdr3_aa: CASSFGQMDEKLFF
cdr3_nt: TGTGCCAGCAGCTTTGGACAGATGGATGAAAAACTGTTTTTT

d_call: NA
clone_size: NA
v_call: TRBV5-1
j_call: TRBJ2-2
cdr3_aa: CATQTGSTGELFF
cdr3_nt: TGCGCCACCCAAACAGGGTCCACCGGGGAGCTGTTTTTT

d_call: NA
clone_size: few
v_call: TRBV30
j_call: TRBJ2-5
cdr3_aa: CAWGPARETQYF
cdr3_nt: TGTGCCTGGGGCCCTGCCAGGGAGACCCAGTACTTC

d_call: NA
clone_size: NA
v_call: TRBV4-3
j_call: TRBJ1-4
cdr3_aa: CASSQGAAYEKLFF
cdr3_nt: TGCGCCAGCAGCCAAGGGGCCGCCTACGAAAAACTGTTTTTT

d_call: NA
clone_size: NA
v_call: TRBV5-8
j_call: TRBJ2-7
cdr3_aa: CASSLASLGEQYF
cdr3_nt: TGTGCCAGCAGCTTGGCCTCTCTCGGGGAGCAGTACTTC

d_call: NA
clone_size: NA
v_call: TRBV5-1
j_call: TRBJ1-3
cdr3_aa: CASSPAGPLSGNTIYF
cdr3_nt: TGCGCCAGCAGCCCCGCGGGCCCACTTTCTGGAAACACCATATATTTT

d_call: NA
clone_size: NA
v_call: TRBV6-6
j_call: TRBJ2-3
cdr3_aa: CASRTRTDTQYF
cdr3_nt: TGTGCCAGCAGAACGCGGACAGATACGCAGTATTTT

d_call: TRBD1
clone_size: NA
v_call: TRBV4-2
j_call: TRBJ1-1
cdr3_aa: CASSPLDRDNLLEAFF
cdr3_nt: TGTGCCAGCAGCCCCCTAGACAGGGATAATCTTCTCGAAGCTTTCTTT

d_call: NA
clone_size: NA
v_call: TRBV5-1
j_call: TRBJ2-7
cdr3_aa: CASSLDYYEQYF
cdr3_nt: TGCGCCAGCAGCTTGGATTACTACGAGCAGTACTTC

d_call: TRBD2
clone_size: NA
v_call: TRBV7-9
j_call: TRBJ2-5
cdr3_aa: CASSLGLAEETQYF
cdr3_nt: TGTGCCAGCAGCTTAGGACTAGCGGAAGAGACCCAGTACTTC

d_call: TRBD1
clone_size: NA
v_call: TRBV15
j_call: TRBJ1-1
cdr3_aa: CATSSRQGSVTEAFF
cdr3_nt: TGTGCCACCAGCAGCCGACAGGGGAGCGTTACTGAAGCTTTCTTT

d_call: NA
clone_size: NA
v_call: TRBV9
j_call: TRBJ1-5
cdr3_aa: CASSVAGGSDQPQHF
cdr3_nt: TGTGCCAGCAGCGTAGCGGGGGGTTCCGATCAGCCCCAGCATTTT

d_call: NA
clone_size: NA
v_call: TRBV7-9
j_call: TRBJ2-4
cdr3_aa: CASSLGDTKNIQYF
cdr3_nt: TGTGCCAGCAGCTTGGGGGACACTAAAAACATTCAGTACTTC

d_call: NA
clone_size: NA
v_call: TRBV2
j_call: TRBJ1-2
cdr3_aa: CASSEALNGYTF
cdr3_nt: TGTGCCAGCAGTGAAGCCTTAAATGGCTACACCTTC

d_call: NA
clone_size: few
v_call: TRBV28
j_call: TRBJ1-1
cdr3_aa: CASSFSGGRTEAFF
cdr3_nt: TGTGCCAGCAGTTTTTCGGGGGGCAGGACTGAAGCTTTCTTT

d_call: TRBD1
clone_size: NA
v_call: TRBV28
j_call: TRBJ1-5
cdr3_aa: CASRQGGGQPQHF
cdr3_nt: TGTGCCAGCAGACAGGGGGGCGGTCAGCCCCAGCATTTT

d_call: TRBD1
clone_size: NA
v_call: TRBV7-9
j_call: TRBJ1-2
cdr3_aa: CASRRGGQGRGYTF
cdr3_nt: TGTGCCAGCAGACGGGGGGGACAGGGAAGGGGCTACACCTTC